This T cell receptor beta chain derives from a study of blood T cell repertoires in COVID-19. Across the whole study: PBMCs, B-cell-depleted T cells, or T cells provided the cDNA or gDNA that made up the material.

Per the study methods: It was from reference gene primer amplification that nucleated cell counts were estimated. Produced via immunoSEQ multiplex PCR; TCRdb's table is partial and in-frame only. The V and J calls and clone size were taken over from that table, and D and trimming were inferred from the DNA. The sample shows roughly 53,000 clones, around 84% of them seen only once. V was pared by 0 bases and J by 1 base, with 7 bases between. The CDR3 length is 15 residues. The sequence was obtained from a man aged 50 or older with acute or convalescent COVID-19. Specimen: peripheral blood. J is TRBJ2-4 and V is TRBV23-1, with TRBD1 as a possible D gene (6 bases). TRBV23-1 is reported as an ORF; its role is uncertain. DNA for the CDR3: TGCGCCAGCAGTCAATCAAGGGGGGCCAAAAACATTCAGTACTTC. Translation gives CASSQSRGAKNIQYF.